The clone carrying this T cell receptor beta chain was counted only a few times. Looked up from germline, CDR1 is LNHDA and CDR2 is SQIVND (reference sequence). J was trimmed by 4 bases and V by 8 bases; bases with no gene match: 9. This CDR3 spans 14 amino acids. TCRdb keeps only in-frame clones here, not all; method: immunoSEQ multiplex PCR. The data show roughly 100,000 clones, around 87% seen once. This specimen comes from a study of blood T cell repertoires in COVID-19. Study background: In each case, the material was cDNA or gDNA derived from T cells, B-cell-depleted T cells, or PBMCs.

This chain connects TRBV19 to TRBJ2-7, with TRBD1 identical over 9 bases. What was sequenced was peripheral blood. This receptor was taken from a man over 45 with acute or convalescent COVID-19. CDR3 bases: TGTGCCAGTCGGAAGGGACAGGGTCCTTACGAGCAGTACTTC. Translation gives CASRKGQGPYEQYF.